This paragraph reports one T cell receptor (beta chain). The sample belongs to a study of prognosis after radiotherapy for stage I lung cancer. CDR3 of TCR beta was amplified from genomic DNA via a two-round multiplex PCR. First-round PCR used primers specific to each TRBV and TRBJ gene. TCRdb used MiXCR to reprocess the multiplex PCR reads, holding one entry per CDR3 protein. The table shows 15,000 or so distinct CDR3 sequences, with 29% occurring only once. The CDR3 is 14 amino acids. Germline CDR1 is MNHNS and CDR2 is SASEGT. The V and J ends lost 6 bases and 1 base, in that order; junction bases with no gene match: 4.

Here the sequenced sample was PBMCs, taken before or after stereotactic body radiation therapy (not recorded which). This TCR was sampled from a donor over 45 with non-small cell lung cancer. The chain uses TRBV6-1 and TRBJ1-1; 8 bases agree with TRBD1. CDR3 nucleotides: TGTGCCAGCAGACATACAGGGGGGAACACTGAAGCTTTCTTT. It yields the protein CASRHTGGNTEAFF.